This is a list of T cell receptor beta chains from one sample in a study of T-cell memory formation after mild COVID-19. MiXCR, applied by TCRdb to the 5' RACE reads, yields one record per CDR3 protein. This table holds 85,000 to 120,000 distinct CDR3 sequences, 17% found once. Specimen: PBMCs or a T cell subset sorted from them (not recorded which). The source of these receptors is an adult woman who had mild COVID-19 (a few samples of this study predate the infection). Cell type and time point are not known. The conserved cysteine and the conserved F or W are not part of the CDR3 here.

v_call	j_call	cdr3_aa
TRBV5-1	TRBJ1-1	ASSWRTGGIEAF
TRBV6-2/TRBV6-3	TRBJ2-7	ASSYSMGLSYEQY
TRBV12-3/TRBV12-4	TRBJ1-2	ASSFWDENYGYT
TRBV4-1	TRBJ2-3	ASSHISQPGLAGADTQY
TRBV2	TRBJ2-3	ASSDGTNRLTDTQY
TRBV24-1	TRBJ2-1	ATSEFLAAYNEQF
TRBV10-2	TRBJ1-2	ATSNEGDSRLHGYT
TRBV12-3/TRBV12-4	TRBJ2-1	ASSQNVEQF
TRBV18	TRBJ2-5	ATLRDGGETQY
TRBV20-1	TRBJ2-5	SAWGSFQETQY
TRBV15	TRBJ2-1	ATSREAGGYNEQF
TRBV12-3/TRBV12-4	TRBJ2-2	ASSPSGGQGTGELF
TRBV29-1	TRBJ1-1	SATVTTEAF
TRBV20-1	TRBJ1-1	SALPTRSHRGGAWMNTEAF
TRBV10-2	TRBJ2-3	ASRSTIPGLETDTQY
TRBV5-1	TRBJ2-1	ATRDSTTDNEQF
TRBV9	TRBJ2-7	ASSVRPQSQFYEQY
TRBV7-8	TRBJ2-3	ASSSPRGGHTDTQY
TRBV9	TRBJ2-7	ASSVGLAVTYEQY
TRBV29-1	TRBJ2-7	SVEGTGVYEQY
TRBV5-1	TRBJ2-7	ASSPGTGRPYEQY
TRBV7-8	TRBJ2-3	ASSNLLDTQY
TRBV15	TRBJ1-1	ATSPRTGRGTEAF
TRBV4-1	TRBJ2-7	ASSQDGGVAGEQY
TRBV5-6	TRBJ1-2	ASSSPSGMTNYGYT
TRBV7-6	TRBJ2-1	ASSSERGANEQF
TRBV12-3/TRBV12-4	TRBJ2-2	ASSRPGQGATDTGELF
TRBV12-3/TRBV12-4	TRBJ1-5	ASSLGGKPQH
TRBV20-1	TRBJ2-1	SASEYNEQF
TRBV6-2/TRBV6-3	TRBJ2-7	ASSYGGDYEQY
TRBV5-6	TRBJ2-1	ASSLGRGPYNEQF